This TCR beta chain was obtained from a study of blood T cell repertoires in COVID-19. V was clipped by 6 bases and J by 7 bases, with 9 bases between them. CDR3 length equals 10 residues. The germline V gene has CDR1 SQVTM and CDR2 ANQGSEA. The assay was immunoSEQ multiplex PCR, and TCRdb's table has in-frame clones only and misses some. The table lists roughly 260,000 clones, roughly 85% of them singletons. The age range of participants was about 18 to 100 years, with residence in 20 to 25 US areas. This chain uses TRBV29-1 with TRBJ1-1; D is possibly TRBD1 (5 bases). The sequenced material came from PBMCs or T cells enriched from blood (not recorded which). This TCR was recovered from a woman in her forties or fifties who had recovered from COVID-19. The CDR3 nucleotides read TGCAGCGTGGAGACAGTTGAAGCTTTCTTT. It specifies CSVETVEAFF.